This entry features one T cell receptor beta chain sequence. Each CDR3 protein is one row after TCRdb ran MiXCR on the 5' RACE reads. The table includes 55,000 to 80,000 distinct CDR3 sequences, 22% detected once. The CDR3 loop spans 14 amino acids. The V gene lost 2 bases and the J gene lost 4 bases, with 11 bases spanning the gap. The germline CDR1 and CDR2 sequences are MDHEN and SYDVKM. The material sequenced was memory CD4+ T cells sorted from a lymph node. As for subset: memory CD4+ T cells, CD4+CD45RO+CD25-. This rearrangement joins TRBV28 to TRBJ1-2; the D is unclear. The receptor was derived from a female donor with breast cancer. The CDR3 reads CASSLGSDAYGYTF. In DNA, the CDR3 is TGTGCCAGCAGTTTAGGATCTGACGCCTATGGCTACACCTTC.